The 8 T cell receptor beta chains below come from one sample, sequenced in a study of lymphopenia after photon versus proton radiotherapy. The assay was immunoSEQ multiplex PCR, and TCRdb's table has in-frame clones only and misses some. This sample yields 55,000 to 70,000 clones, of which 87% are seen a single time; roughly 10% belongs to the top ten. Sequenced here: peripheral blood, sampled from a patient treated with proton-based radiotherapy. These receptors were obtained from a man older than 75 with esophageal cancer.

The rearrangement links TRBV19 to TRBJ2-5; weak D call: TRBD2 (6 bases). Germline CDR1 reads LNHDA; CDR2 reads SQIVND (reference sequence). Trimming shortened V by 5 bases and J by 5 bases, and 12 bases separated the two germline ends. CDR3 length: 13 residues. CDR3 DNA: TGTGCCAGTAGTTGGGGGACTTGGGAGACCCAGTACTTC. Residues: CASSWGTWETQYF.

CDR3 in amino acids: CSVAVAGGSYEQYF. In nucleotides, the CDR3 is TGCAGCGTTGCTGTGGCAGGGGGCTCCTACGAGCAGTACTTC. The gene calls are TRBV29-1 and TRBJ2-7; 7 bases agree with TRBD1. Germline V lookup: CDR1 SQVTM, CDR2 ANQGSEA. The CDR3 runs 14 residues. Losses at the gene ends were 4 bases for V and 0 bases for J; bases not matched to a gene: 6.

The J gene is TRBJ2-6, the V gene TRBV27; weak D call: TRBD1 (5 bases). Germline assignment: CDR1 MNHEY and CDR2 SMNVEV (reference sequence). Trimming shortened V by 3 bases and J by 0 bases, and 15 bases separated the two germline ends. There are 18 residues in the CDR3. The CDR3 region has the DNA TGTGCCAGCAGTTTGGGTTTTCGACAGAGCTCTGGGGCCAACGTCCTGACTTTC. Amino acids: CASSLGFRQSSGANVLTF.

This clone was recorded only once. The chain is built from TRBV5-1 and TRBJ2-7; D is perhaps TRBD2 (5 bases). Trimming removed 0 bases from V and 0 bases from J, with 10 bases in between. Germline values: CDR1 SGHRS, CDR2 YFSETQ. The CDR3 has 15 amino acids. This CDR3 is CASSLVASHSYEQYF. Here the CDR3 DNA reads TGCGCCAGCAGCTTGGTTGCTAGCCACTCCTACGAGCAGTACTTC.

This clone has more than one count but fewer than ten. This chain joins TRBV11-3 and TRBJ2-3; TRBD2 matches 9 bases. CDR1 is SGHNT and CDR2 is YENEEA in the germline V gene. The CDR3 has 14 amino acids. V was clipped by 5 bases and J by 4 bases; unmatched bases: 4. This CDR3 is CASSRGLAADTQYF. Here the CDR3 DNA reads TGTGCCAGCAGCCGGGGACTAGCCGCAGATACGCAGTATTTT.

The chain has TRBV7-6 and TRBJ2-7, with 9 bases fitting TRBD2. The V segment lost 5 bases and the J segment 4 bases; nucleotides outside the gene matches: 9. This CDR3 contains 15 residues. The germline V gene encodes CDR1 SGHVS and CDR2 FNYEAQ. CDR3 nucleotides: TGTGCCAGCAGCCCAGGCGGGGGGGGCCTTTACGAGCAGTACTTC. It specifies CASSPGGGGLYEQYF.

This chain links TRBV7-6 with TRBJ2-1; D is unresolved. CDR1 SGHVS and CDR2 FNYEAQ come from the germline V gene. Trimming cost V 7 bases and J 9 bases, with 13 bases left between them. The length of the CDR3 is 12 residues. Here the CDR3 reads CASTSVSGEQFF. DNA of the CDR3: TGTGCCAGCACCTCAGTTTCGGGTGAGCAGTTCTTC.

The chain uses TRBV11-1 and TRBJ2-5; D uncertain. The CDR3 is 15 residues long. The germline V and J ends were trimmed by 5 bases and 0 bases, with 13 bases remaining between them. Germline V lookup: CDR1 SGHAT, CDR2 FQDESV (reference sequence). CDR3 bases: TGTGCCAGCAGCCGGAGCTCGGAGTACCAAGAGACCCAGTACTTC. Its protein product is CASSRSSEYQETQYF.